These T cell receptor beta chains were read from a single sample in a study of cytomegalovirus exposure and HLA in healthy donors. TCRdb's table, derived via immunoSEQ multiplex PCR, lists solely in-frame clones and lacks some. This table has about 160,000 clones, 80% appearing once. Sequencing was done on a sample of PBMCs. The receptors were gathered from a young man in good health and CMV-seronegative. The CDR3 runs from the conserved cysteine through the conserved F or W. Fields, in order: D gene, clone size, J gene, V gene, CDR3 protein, CDR3 DNA. A D gene is named only where the DNA matches it firmly. Only some rows state a clone size, as once, few, many or a class for expanded clones.

>NA|NA|TRBJ2-5|TRBV7-6
CASSLSSGGYLQETQYF
TGCGCCAGCAGCTTAAGTTCAGGGGGGTATCTCCAAGAGACCCAGTACTTC
>NA|NA|TRBJ2-7|TRBV30
CAWSVPRLVAYEQYF
TGTGCCTGGAGTGTACCGAGACTAGTTGCCTACGAGCAGTACTTC
>NA|once|TRBJ1-5|TRBV28
CASSFEGVVNQPQHF
TGTGCCAGCAGTTTTGAGGGGGTGGTCAATCAGCCCCAGCATTTT
>NA|NA|TRBJ2-2|TRBV5-1
CASTRKGSPDGELFF
TGCGCCAGCACCCGGAAGGGGTCCCCGGACGGGGAGCTGTTTTTT
>NA|NA|TRBJ1-1|TRBV21-1
CATIKGGGLNTEAFF
TGTGCCACCATCAAAGGGGGGGGACTGAACACTGAAGCTTTCTTT
>TRBD1|once|TRBJ1-1|TRBV29-1
CSVSPTGEAFF
TGCAGCGTTTCCCCGACAGGGGAAGCTTTCTTT
>NA|few|TRBJ1-1|TRBV5-1
CASSLAVAQDEAFF
TGCGCCAGCAGCTTGGCCGTTGCACAGGATGAAGCTTTCTTT
>TRBD2|NA|TRBJ2-3|TRBV30
CAWSPIAGRTDTQYF
TGTGCCTGGAGCCCTATAGCGGGGCGCACAGATACGCAGTATTTT
>NA|NA|TRBJ2-7|TRBV11-2
CASSLGGLATDEQYF
TGTGCCAGCAGCTTAGGAGGTCTTGCTACCGACGAGCAGTACTTC
>NA|NA|TRBJ1-4|TRBV7-2
CASSRTGWEKLFF
TGTGCCAGCAGCCGAACAGGGTGGGAAAAACTGTTTTTT
>NA|NA|TRBJ1-6|TRBV6-5
CASSYSSNARNSPLHF
TGTGCCAGCAGTTACTCCTCCAATGCGCGGAATTCACCCCTCCACTTT
>TRBD1|NA|TRBJ1-1|TRBV6-5
CASSRDRGTEAFF
TGTGCCAGCAGTCGGGACAGAGGGACTGAAGCTTTCTTT
>TRBD1|NA|TRBJ2-5|TRBV5-1
CASRGGTGPQETQYF
TGCGCCAGCAGGGGCGGGACAGGACCCCAAGAGACCCAGTACTTC
>NA|NA|TRBJ2-2|TRBV5-1
CASMEGAGTGELFF
TGCGCCAGCATGGAGGGCGCGGGCACCGGGGAGCTGTTTTTT
>NA|NA|TRBJ1-1|TRBV19
CASSDQLLGDTEAFF
TGTGCCAGTAGTGATCAACTATTAGGGGACACTGAAGCTTTCTTT
>NA|NA|TRBJ1-5|TRBV10-2
CASSDTTGGVSNQPQHF
TGCGCCAGCAGCGATACGACGGGAGGAGTTAGCAATCAGCCCCAGCATTTT
>TRBD1|NA|TRBJ1-4|TRBV27
CASSPGGGPKEKLFF
TGTGCCAGCAGTCCAGGAGGGGGCCCTAAGGAAAAACTGTTTTTT
>NA|NA|TRBJ2-2|TRBV29-1
CSVSGAARGELFF
TGCAGCGTCTCAGGGGCCGCGAGGGGGGAGCTGTTTTTT
>NA|NA|TRBJ1-2|TRBV28
CASSAEIYGYTF
TGTGCCAGCAGTGCCGAGATCTATGGCTACACCTTC
>NA|NA|TRBJ1-1|TRBV19
CASSVGGKAFF
TGTGCCAGTAGTGTTGGGGGCAAAGCTTTCTTT
>NA|few|TRBJ1-2|TRBV28
CASSLSTSYGYTF
TGTGCCAGCAGTTTGTCGACAAGCTATGGCTACACCTTC
>NA|NA|TRBJ2-7|TRBV5-6
CASSFFNTDYEQYF
TGTGCCAGCAGCTTCTTCAACACCGACTACGAGCAGTACTTC
>TRBD1|NA|TRBJ2-1|TRBV5-6
CASSPPGQYNEQFF
TGTGCCAGCAGCCCCCCGGGACAGTACAATGAGCAGTTCTTC
>TRBD1|once|TRBJ2-3|TRBV5-1
CASSLEGGASTDTQYF
TGCGCCAGCAGCTTGGAAGGGGGCGCGAGCACAGATACGCAGTATTTT
>TRBD2|NA|TRBJ2-2|TRBV7-8
CASSLDSGGARGTGELFF
TGTGCCAGCAGCTTAGATAGCGGGGGGGCGAGGGGCACCGGGGAGCTGTTTTTT
>TRBD1|NA|TRBJ1-2|TRBV28
CASSFPRDRGDLGYGYTF
TGTGCCAGCAGTTTCCCCCGGGACAGGGGGGATCTAGGCTATGGCTACACCTTC
>NA|few|TRBJ1-2|TRBV11-2
CASSTLAREEYYGYTF
TGTGCCAGCAGCACACTAGCGAGGGAAGAGTATTATGGCTACACCTTC
>NA|once|TRBJ1-2|TRBV29-1
CRVQGDYGYTF
TGCAGGGTACAGGGAGATTATGGCTACACCTTC
>TRBD1|NA|TRBJ1-1|TRBV4-1
CASSLDREGNTEAFF
TGCGCCAGCAGCCTGGACAGGGAAGGGAATACTGAAGCTTTCTTT
>TRBD1|NA|TRBJ2-1|TRBV5-1
CASSTTGVSEFF
TGCGCCAGCAGCACTACAGGGGTCTCGGAGTTCTTC
>NA|once|TRBJ2-7|TRBV5-1
CASSQPLGEQYF
TGCGCCAGCAGCCAACCACTAGGGGAGCAGTACTTC
>NA|NA|TRBJ1-3|TRBV6-5
CASRRPGPGNTIYF
TGTGCCAGCAGGAGACCTGGGCCTGGAAACACCATATATTTT
>NA|NA|TRBJ1-2|TRBV5-4
CASSGTGTPRSGGYTF
TGTGCCAGCAGCGGGACCGGGACACCTCGATCGGGGGGCTACACCTTC
>TRBD1|NA|TRBJ2-7|TRBV4-3
CASSQDRGYDEQYF
TGCGCCAGCAGCCAGGACAGGGGATACGACGAGCAGTACTTC
>TRBD2|NA|TRBJ2-2|TRBV4-3
CASSQDPPTSGGAWGGELFF
TGCGCCAGCAGCCAAGATCCCCCGACTAGCGGGGGGGCGTGGGGCGGGGAGCTGTTTTTT
>TRBD2|NA|TRBJ2-5|TRBV28
CASSRVLAGVVRQETQYF
TGTGCCAGCAGTCGCGTCCTAGCGGGAGTAGTGAGGCAAGAGACCCAGTACTTC
>TRBD2|once|TRBJ2-1|TRBV29-1
CSVEVSGIVNEQFF
TGCAGCGTTGAAGTTAGCGGGATAGTCAATGAGCAGTTCTTC
>TRBD1|NA|TRBJ2-1|TRBV7-3
CASSSGQGAYNEQFF
TGTGCCAGCAGCTCGGGACAGGGGGCCTACAATGAGCAGTTCTTC
>NA|NA|TRBJ1-2|TRBV19
CASSIPLGGARNGYTF
TGTGCCAGTAGTATCCCCCTGGGGGGGGCGAGGAATGGCTACACCTTC
>TRBD2|NA|TRBJ2-5|TRBV9
CASSPGLAGRGETQYF
TGTGCCAGCAGCCCAGGACTAGCGGGACGAGGGGAGACCCAGTACTTC
>NA|NA|TRBJ2-5|TRBV9
CASSEGGGNQETQYF
TGTGCCAGCAGCGAAGGGGGAGGGAACCAAGAGACCCAGTACTTC
>TRBD2|NA|TRBJ2-3|TRBV10-3
CAISGLAGGADTQYF
TGTGCCATCAGTGGACTAGCGGGAGGAGCAGATACGCAGTATTTT
>NA|NA|TRBJ1-1|TRBV30
CAWRRRDEAFF
TGTGCCTGGAGGAGGAGGGATGAAGCTTTCTTT
>NA|NA|TRBJ1-5|TRBV2
CASSLRLGRFGQPQHF
TGTGCCAGCAGTCTCAGGCTGGGGCGGTTTGGTCAGCCCCAGCATTTT
>TRBD1|NA|TRBJ1-2|TRBV28
CASSLLNRGGGGYTF
TGTGCCAGCAGTCTTTTAAACAGGGGAGGAGGGGGCTACACCTTC
>NA|NA|TRBJ2-1|TRBV7-3
CASSSSGSYNEQFF
TGTGCCAGCAGCTCCTCAGGCTCTTACAATGAGCAGTTCTTC
>TRBD2|NA|TRBJ2-3|TRBV7-9
CASSPGGSADTQYF
TGTGCCAGCAGCCCCGGCGGGAGTGCAGATACGCAGTATTTT
>NA|NA|TRBJ1-3|TRBV2
CASRGPGNTIYF
TGTGCCAGCCGCGGGCCTGGAAACACCATATATTTT
>NA|NA|TRBJ2-1|TRBV27
CASKGSSYNEQFF
TGTGCCAGCAAAGGGAGCTCCTACAATGAGCAGTTCTTC
>TRBD2|NA|TRBJ2-1|TRBV28
CASSYAGRGNNEQFF
TGTGCCAGCAGTTACGCCGGGAGGGGCAACAATGAGCAGTTCTTC
>NA|NA|TRBJ1-1|TRBV5-1
CASSLVADSEAFF
TGCGCCAGCAGCTTGGTAGCGGACTCTGAAGCTTTCTTT
>NA|once|TRBJ1-2|TRBV19
CASTGGTSYVAGYTF
TGTGCCAGTACGGGTGGGACATCTTATGTGGCGGGCTACACCTTC
>TRBD1|once|TRBJ2-7|TRBV5-1
CASSYGQGEQYF
TGCGCCAGCAGCTATGGACAGGGAGAGCAGTACTTC
>NA|NA|TRBJ1-5|TRBV28
CASSWHGGSQPQHF
TGTGCCAGCAGTTGGCACGGGGGGTCTCAGCCCCAGCATTTT
>NA|NA|TRBJ2-6|TRBV29-1
CSASESGANVLTF
TGCAGCGCCAGCGAATCTGGGGCCAACGTCCTGACTTTC
>TRBD1|once|TRBJ2-7|TRBV5-1
CASSLGTGMYEQYF
TGCGCCAGCAGCTTGGGGACAGGCATGTACGAGCAGTACTTC
>TRBD2|NA|TRBJ2-1|TRBV7-3
CASSLTGGLYNEQFF
TGTGCCAGCAGCCTCACGGGAGGACTTTACAATGAGCAGTTCTTC
>NA|NA|TRBJ1-4|TRBV9
CASSVGRAVEKLFF
TGTGCCAGCAGCGTCGGCAGGGCGGTCGAAAAACTGTTTTTT